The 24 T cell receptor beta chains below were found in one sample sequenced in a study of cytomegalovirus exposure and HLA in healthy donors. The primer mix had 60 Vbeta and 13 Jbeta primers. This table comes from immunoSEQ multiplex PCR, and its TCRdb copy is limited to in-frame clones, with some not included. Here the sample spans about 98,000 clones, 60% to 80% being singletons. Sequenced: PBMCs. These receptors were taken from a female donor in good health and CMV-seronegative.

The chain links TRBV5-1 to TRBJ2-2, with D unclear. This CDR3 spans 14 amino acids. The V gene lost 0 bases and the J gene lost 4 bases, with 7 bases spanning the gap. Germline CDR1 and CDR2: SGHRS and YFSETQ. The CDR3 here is CASSLAYPTGELFF. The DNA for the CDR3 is TGCGCCAGCAGCTTGGCCTACCCCACCGGGGAGCTGTTTTTT. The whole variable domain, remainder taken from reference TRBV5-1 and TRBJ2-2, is KAGVTQTPRYLIKTRGQQVTLSCSPISGHRSVSWYQQTPGQGLQFLFEYFSETQRNKGNFPGRFSGRQFSNSRSEMNVSTLELGDSALYLCASSLAYPTGELFFGEGSRLTVL.

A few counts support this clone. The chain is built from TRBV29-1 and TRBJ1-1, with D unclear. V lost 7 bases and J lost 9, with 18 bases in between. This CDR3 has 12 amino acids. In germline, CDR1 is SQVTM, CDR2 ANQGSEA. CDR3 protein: CSARPAGIQAFF. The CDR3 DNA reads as TGCAGCGCCCGTCCGGCGGGAATCCAAGCTTTCTTT. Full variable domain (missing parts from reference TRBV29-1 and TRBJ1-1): SAVISQKPSRDICQRGTSLTIQCQVDSQVTMMFWYRQQPGQSLTLIATANQGSEATYESGFVIDKFPISRPNLTFSTLTVSNMSPEDSSIYLCSARPAGIQAFFGQGTRLTVV.

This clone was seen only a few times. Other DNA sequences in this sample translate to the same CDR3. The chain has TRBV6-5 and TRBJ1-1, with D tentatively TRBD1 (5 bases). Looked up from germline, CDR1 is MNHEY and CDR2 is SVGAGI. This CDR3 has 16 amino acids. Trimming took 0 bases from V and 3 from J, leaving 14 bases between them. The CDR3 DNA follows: TGTGCCAGCAGTTACTCGTCTTCCGGGGGGGACACTGAAGCTTTCTTT. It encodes CASSYSSSGGDTEAFF.

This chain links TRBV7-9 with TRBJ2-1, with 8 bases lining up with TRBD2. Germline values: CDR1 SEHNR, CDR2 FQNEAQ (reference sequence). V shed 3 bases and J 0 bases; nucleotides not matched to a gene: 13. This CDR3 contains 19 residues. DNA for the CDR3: TGTGCCAGCAGCTTCATGGCGGGGGGATCCCAAAGCTCCTACAATGAGCAGTTCTTC. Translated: CASSFMAGGSQSSYNEQFF.

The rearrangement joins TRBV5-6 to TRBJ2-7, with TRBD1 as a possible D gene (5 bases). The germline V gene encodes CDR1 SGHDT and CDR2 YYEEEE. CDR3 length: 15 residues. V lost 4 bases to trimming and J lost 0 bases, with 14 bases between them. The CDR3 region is CASSPRQWGSYEQYF. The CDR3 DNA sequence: TGTGCCAGCAGCCCGCGACAGTGGGGCTCCTACGAGCAGTACTTC. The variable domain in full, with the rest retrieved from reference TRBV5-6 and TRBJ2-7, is DAGVTQSPTHLIKTRGQQVTLRCSPKSGHDTVSWYQQALGQGPQFIFQYYEEEERQRGNFPDRFSGHQFPNYSSELNVNALLLGDSALYLCASSPRQWGSYEQYFGPGTRLTVT.

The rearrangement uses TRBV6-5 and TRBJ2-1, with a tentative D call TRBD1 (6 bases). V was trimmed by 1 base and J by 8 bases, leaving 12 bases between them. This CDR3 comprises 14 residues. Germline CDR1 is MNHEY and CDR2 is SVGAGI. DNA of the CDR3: TGTGCCAGCAGTTACTTAGGGGGACCGGATGAGCAGTTCTTC. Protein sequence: CASSYLGGPDEQFF.

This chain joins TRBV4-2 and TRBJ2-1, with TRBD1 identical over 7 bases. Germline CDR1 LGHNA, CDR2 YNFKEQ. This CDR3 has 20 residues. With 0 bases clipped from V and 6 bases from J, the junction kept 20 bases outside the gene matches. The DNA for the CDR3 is TGTGCCAGCAGCCAAGATTTATTCGTAGGGGGACAGCACTATTTCAATGAGCAGTTCTTC. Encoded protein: CASSQDLFVGGQHYFNEQFF.

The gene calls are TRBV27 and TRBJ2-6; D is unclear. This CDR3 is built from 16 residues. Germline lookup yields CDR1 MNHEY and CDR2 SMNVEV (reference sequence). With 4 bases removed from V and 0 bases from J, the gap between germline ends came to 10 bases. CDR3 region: CASSYAATSGANVLTF. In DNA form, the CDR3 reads TGTGCCAGCAGTTACGCAGCGACCTCTGGGGCCAACGTCCTGACTTTC.

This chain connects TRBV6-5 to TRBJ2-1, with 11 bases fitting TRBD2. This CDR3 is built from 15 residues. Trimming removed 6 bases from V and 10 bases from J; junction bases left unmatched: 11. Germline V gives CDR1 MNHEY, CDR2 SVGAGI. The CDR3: CASSDSGLAVREQFF. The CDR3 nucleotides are TGTGCCAGCAGCGATTCGGGACTAGCGGTTCGGGAGCAGTTCTTC.

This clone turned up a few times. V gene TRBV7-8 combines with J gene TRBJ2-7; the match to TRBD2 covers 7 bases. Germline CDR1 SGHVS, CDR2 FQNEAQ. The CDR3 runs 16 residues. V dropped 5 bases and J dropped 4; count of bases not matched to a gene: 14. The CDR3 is CASSTKGWGSGYEQYF. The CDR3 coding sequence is TGTGCCAGCAGCACTAAGGGGTGGGGTAGCGGGTACGAGCAGTACTTC.

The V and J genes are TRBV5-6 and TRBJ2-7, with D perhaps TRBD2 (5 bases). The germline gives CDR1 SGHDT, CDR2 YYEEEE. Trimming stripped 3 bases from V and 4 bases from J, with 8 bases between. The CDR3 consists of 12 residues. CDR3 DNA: TGTGCCAGCAGCTGGGAGAAGTACGAGCAGTACTTC. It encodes CASSWEKYEQYF.

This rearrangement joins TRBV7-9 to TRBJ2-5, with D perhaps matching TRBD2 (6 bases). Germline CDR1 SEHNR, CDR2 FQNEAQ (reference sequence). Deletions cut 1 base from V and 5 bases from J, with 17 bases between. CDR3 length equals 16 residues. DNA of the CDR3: TGTGCCAGCAGCTTAGGGATTGGCGGGGATTGGGAGACCCAGTACTTC. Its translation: CASSLGIGGDWETQYF.

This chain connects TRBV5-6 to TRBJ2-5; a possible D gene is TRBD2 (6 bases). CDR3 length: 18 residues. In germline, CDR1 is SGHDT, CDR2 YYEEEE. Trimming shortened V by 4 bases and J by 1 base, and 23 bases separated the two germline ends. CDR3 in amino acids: CASSPGRGRTIPQETQYF. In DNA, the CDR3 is TGTGCCAGCAGCCCCGGTCGGGGGAGGACTATTCCCCAAGAGACCCAGTACTTC.

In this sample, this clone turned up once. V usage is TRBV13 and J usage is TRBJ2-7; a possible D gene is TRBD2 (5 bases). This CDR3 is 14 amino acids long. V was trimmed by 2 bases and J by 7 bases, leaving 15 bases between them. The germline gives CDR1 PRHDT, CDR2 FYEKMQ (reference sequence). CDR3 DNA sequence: TGTGCCAGCAGCTTAAGGGTCAGAGGGAGTGAGCAGTACTTC. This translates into CASSLRVRGSEQYF.

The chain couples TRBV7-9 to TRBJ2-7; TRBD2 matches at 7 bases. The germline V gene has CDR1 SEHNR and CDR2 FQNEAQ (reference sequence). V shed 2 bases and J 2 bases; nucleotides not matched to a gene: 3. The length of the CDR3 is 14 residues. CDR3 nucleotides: TGTGCCAGCAGCTTACGGGAGGCGCCCTACGAGCAGTACTTC. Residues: CASSLREAPYEQYF.

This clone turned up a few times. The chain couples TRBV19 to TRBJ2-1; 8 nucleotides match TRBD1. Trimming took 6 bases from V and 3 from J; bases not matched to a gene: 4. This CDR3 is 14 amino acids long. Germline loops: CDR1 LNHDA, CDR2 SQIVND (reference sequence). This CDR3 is CASSRQGHYNEQFF. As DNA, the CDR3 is TGTGCCAGTAGCAGACAGGGGCACTACAATGAGCAGTTCTTC.

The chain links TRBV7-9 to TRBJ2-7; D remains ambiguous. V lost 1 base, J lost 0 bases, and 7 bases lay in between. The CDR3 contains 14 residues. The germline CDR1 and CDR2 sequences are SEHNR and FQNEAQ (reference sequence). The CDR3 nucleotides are TGTGCCAGCAGCTTAGATTTGAGCTCCTACGAGCAGTACTTC. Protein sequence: CASSLDLSSYEQYF. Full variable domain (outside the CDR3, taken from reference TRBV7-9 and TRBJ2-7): DTGVSQNPRHKITKRGQNVTFRCDPISEHNRLYWYRQTLGQGPEFLTYFQNEAQLEKSRLLSDRFSAERPKGSFSTLEIQRTEQGDSAMYLCASSLDLSSYEQYFGPGTRLTVT.

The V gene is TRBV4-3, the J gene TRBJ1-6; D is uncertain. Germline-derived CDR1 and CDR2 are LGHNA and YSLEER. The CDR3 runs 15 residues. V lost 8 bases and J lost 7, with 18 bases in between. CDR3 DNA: TGCGCCAGCGGGAGATTGGGCATTCAAAATTCACCCCTCCACTTT. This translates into CASGRLGIQNSPLHF.

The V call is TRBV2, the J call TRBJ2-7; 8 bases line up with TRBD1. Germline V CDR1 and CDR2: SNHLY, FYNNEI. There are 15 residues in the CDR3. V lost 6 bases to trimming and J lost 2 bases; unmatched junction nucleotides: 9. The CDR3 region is CASRLPGQVTYEQYF. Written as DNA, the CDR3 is TGTGCCAGCAGGTTGCCGGGACAGGTTACCTACGAGCAGTACTTC.

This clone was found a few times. In DNA form, the CDR3 reads TGTGCCAGCCGGACTAGCGGGAGCCCAGATACGCAGTATTTT. Amino acid sequence: CASRTSGSPDTQYF. V usage is TRBV28 and J usage is TRBJ2-3; 13 bases agree with TRBD2. CDR3 size: 14 residues. In germline, CDR1 is MDHEN, CDR2 SYDVKM. Unmatched junction bases numbered 3, after V lost 8 bases and J lost 4 bases. The full variable domain, its missing parts supplied by reference TRBV28 and TRBJ2-3, is DVKVTQSSRYLVKRTGEKVFLECVQDMDHENMFWYRQDPGLGLRLIYFSYDVKMKEKGDIPEGYSVSREKKERFSLILESASTNQTSMYLCASRTSGSPDTQYFGPGTRLTVL.

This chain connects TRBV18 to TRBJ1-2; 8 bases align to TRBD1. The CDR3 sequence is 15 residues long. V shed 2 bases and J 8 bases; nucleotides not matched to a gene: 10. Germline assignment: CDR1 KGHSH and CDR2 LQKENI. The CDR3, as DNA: TGTGCCAGCTCACCATCCGGACAGGGATCGTTCGGCTACACCTTC. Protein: CASSPSGQGSFGYTF. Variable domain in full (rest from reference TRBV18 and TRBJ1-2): NAGVMQNPRHLVRRRGQEARLRCSPMKGHSHVYWYRQLPEEGLKFMVYLQKENIIDESGMPKERFSAEFPKEGPSILRIQQVVRGDSAAYFCASSPSGQGSFGYTFGSGTRLTVV.

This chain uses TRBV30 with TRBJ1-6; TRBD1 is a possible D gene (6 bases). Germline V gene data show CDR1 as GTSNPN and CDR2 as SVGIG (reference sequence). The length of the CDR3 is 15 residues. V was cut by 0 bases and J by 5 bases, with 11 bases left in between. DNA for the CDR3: TGTGCCTGGAGTGTACCTGGACAGAATAATTCACCCCTCCACTTT. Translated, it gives CAWSVPGQNNSPLHF.

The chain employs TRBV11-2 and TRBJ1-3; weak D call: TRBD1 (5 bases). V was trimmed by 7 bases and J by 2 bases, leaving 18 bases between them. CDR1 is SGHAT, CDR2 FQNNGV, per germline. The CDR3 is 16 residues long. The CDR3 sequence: CASNPLRGSPGNTIYF. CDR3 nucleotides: TGTGCCAGCAACCCATTGCGGGGCTCCCCTGGAAACACCATATATTTT.

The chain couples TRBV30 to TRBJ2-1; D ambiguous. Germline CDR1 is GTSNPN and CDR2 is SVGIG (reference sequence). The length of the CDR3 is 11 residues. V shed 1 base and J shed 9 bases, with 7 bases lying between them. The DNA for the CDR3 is TGTGCCTGGAGTGAGCGCGTTGAGCAGTTCTTC. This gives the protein CAWSERVEQFF.